Following are 21 T cell receptor beta chains from one sample sequenced in a study of T cell changes during pregnancy in multiple sclerosis. TCRdb keeps only in-frame clones here, not all; method: immunoSEQ multiplex PCR. Here the sample spans about 33,000 clones, 90% to 95% being singletons. The source material was CD4+ T cells from peripheral blood mononuclear cells, sampled in the third trimester of pregnancy. These receptors were obtained from a female donor in good health, enrolled as a control in a pregnancy study.

The chain has TRBV7-7 and TRBJ2-2, with 8 bases identical to TRBD1. Germline CDR1 and CDR2: SSHAT and FNYEAQ (reference sequence). Trimming removed 4 bases from V and 4 bases from J; junction bases left unmatched: 2. This CDR3 is built from 14 residues. The CDR3 bases are TGTGCCAGCAGCTCACAGGGGGGCACCGGGGAGCTGTTTTTT. Translated: CASSSQGGTGELFF. The complete variable domain, with remaining parts taken from reference TRBV7-7 and TRBJ2-2, reads GAGVSQSPRYKVTKRGQDVTLRCDPISSHATLYWYQQALGQGPEFLTYFNYEAQPDKSGLPSDRFSAERPEGSISTLTIQRTEQRDSAMYRCASSSQGGTGELFFGEGSRLTVL.

The CDR3: CASSLGPRADEQYF. DNA of the CDR3: TGCGCCAGCAGCTTGGGTCCCAGGGCAGACGAGCAGTACTTC. The chain links TRBV5-1 to TRBJ2-7, with D perhaps TRBD1 (5 bases). CDR1 SGHRS and CDR2 YFSETQ come from the germline V gene. The CDR3 totals 14 residues. Trimming stripped 0 bases from V and 5 bases from J, with 12 bases between.

This sequence joins TRBV10-3 and TRBJ2-5, with 13 bases aligning to TRBD2. The CDR3 runs to 15 residues. Germline V gene sequence: CDR1 ENHRY, CDR2 SYGVKD. With V trimmed by 2 bases and J by 5 bases, 2 bases remained unmatched. The CDR3 reads CAISETSGRAETQYF. The CDR3 DNA is TGTGCCATCAGTGAGACTAGCGGGAGGGCGGAGACCCAGTACTTC.

V usage is TRBV28 and J usage is TRBJ2-7; TRBD2 is a possible D gene (7 bases). This CDR3 region has 14 residues. Deletions cut 8 bases from V and 1 base from J, with 15 bases between. Looked up from germline, CDR1 is MDHEN and CDR2 is SYDVKM. CDR3 nucleotides: TGTGCCAGCCGGGGGGCAGGGGATTCCTACGAGCAGTACTTC. Translation: CASRGAGDSYEQYF.

The rearrangement uses TRBV5-1 and TRBJ2-5, with D possibly matching TRBD2 (7 bases). CDR3 length equals 14 residues. In germline, CDR1 is SGHRS, CDR2 YFSETQ. Trimming stripped 4 bases from V and 2 bases from J, with 12 bases between. The CDR3 sequence is CASSTGGPQETQYF. CDR3 in DNA: TGCGCCAGCAGCACCGGGGGGCCTCAAGAGACCCAGTACTTC. The full variable domain, rest sourced from reference TRBV5-1 and TRBJ2-5, is KAGVTQTPRYLIKTRGQQVTLSCSPISGHRSVSWYQQTPGQGLQFLFEYFSETQRNKGNFPGRFSGRQFSNSRSEMNVSTLELGDSALYLCASSTGGPQETQYFGPGTRLLVL.

The V gene is TRBV5-1, the J gene TRBJ2-7; the match to TRBD2 covers 11 bases. The germline gives CDR1 SGHRS, CDR2 YFSETQ. The CDR3 covers 14 residues. Trimming removed 6 bases from V and 4 bases from J; junction bases left unmatched: 6. CDR3 nucleotides: TGCGCCAGCACGATAGCGGGGGGGCCATACGAGCAGTACTTC. Translated, it gives CASTIAGGPYEQYF.

The rearrangement uses TRBV10-3 and TRBJ2-5; 7 nucleotides agree with TRBD2. Looked up from germline, CDR1 is ENHRY and CDR2 is SYGVKD. The CDR3 sequence is 14 residues long. J lost 4 bases, V lost 8 bases, and 10 bases had no gene match. The chain's CDR3 is CAIFSGGGGETQYF. The CDR3 bases are TGTGCCATCTTTTCGGGCGGGGGAGGAGAGACCCAGTACTTC.

The V call is TRBV6-5, the J call TRBJ2-7; 7 nucleotides align to TRBD1. Trimming at V came to 6 bases and at J to 2 bases, leaving 7 bases not matched to a gene. Germline V gene sequence: CDR1 MNHEY, CDR2 SVGAGI. The CDR3 extends over 14 amino acids. CDR3 residues: CASRPPGQPYEQYF. Here the CDR3 DNA reads TGTGCCAGCAGGCCCCCGGGACAGCCCTACGAGCAGTACTTC.

This clone is medium-sized in the sample. The V gene is TRBV5-1, the J gene TRBJ1-2, with D hard to call. Trimming removed 0 bases from V and 6 bases from J, with 12 bases in between. CDR3 size: 14 residues. Looked up from germline, CDR1 is SGHRS and CDR2 is YFSETQ. This chain's CDR3 is CASSLGTAINGYTF. The CDR3 bases are TGCGCCAGCAGCTTGGGAACAGCTATCAATGGCTACACCTTC.

The chain employs TRBV7-2 and TRBJ1-4; no definite D call. Looked up from germline, CDR1 is SGHTA and CDR2 is FQGNSA. Trimming removed 1 base at V and 1 base at J, with 7 bases between. This CDR3 comprises 15 residues. The CDR3: CASSLGRGTNEKLFF. DNA of the CDR3: TGTGCCAGCAGCTTAGGACGGGGAACTAATGAAAAACTGTTTTTT.

The V gene is TRBV4-1, the J gene TRBJ2-1; 7 positions match TRBD2. The CDR3 loop spans 16 amino acids. Trimming cost V 2 bases and J 8 bases; bases outside gene matches: 12. Per the germline V gene, CDR1 is MGHRA and CDR2 is YSYEKL. CDR3 loop: CASSQPLTKRGDEQFF. The CDR3 nucleotides are TGCGCCAGCAGCCAACCGTTGACAAAGCGGGGAGATGAGCAGTTCTTC.

The rearrangement links TRBV5-4 to TRBJ2-3; 12 nucleotides align to TRBD2. Germline loops: CDR1 SGHNT, CDR2 YYREEE (reference sequence). Trimming at V came to 4 bases and at J to 5 bases, leaving 8 bases not matched to a gene. The CDR3 is made up of 16 amino acids. CDR3 DNA: TGTGCCAGCAGCCCGCCTAGCGGGGGGGCCGAAGATACGCAGTATTTT. Protein sequence: CASSPPSGGAEDTQYF.

The V and J genes are TRBV11-3 and TRBJ2-1; the D gene is possibly TRBD2 (5 bases). The germline gives CDR1 SGHNT, CDR2 YENEEA. The CDR3 covers 13 residues. Trimming took 3 bases from V and 10 from J, leaving 13 bases between them. The CDR3 DNA reads TGTGCCAGCAGCTTCGAAGTAGGCGGGGAGCAGTTCTTC. Translation gives CASSFEVGGEQFF. Supplemented by reference TRBV11-3 and TRBJ2-1, the full variable domain reads EAGVVQSPRYKIIEKKQPVAFWCNPISGHNTLYWYLQNLGQGPELLIRYENEEAVDDSQLPKDRFSAERLKGVDSTLKIQPAELGDSAVYLCASSFEVGGEQFFGPGTRLTVL.

V gene TRBV19 combines with J gene TRBJ1-2; TRBD1 might be the D (6 bases). In germline, CDR1 is LNHDA, CDR2 SQIVND (reference sequence). The CDR3 extends over 17 amino acids. Trimming shortened V by 4 bases and J by 0 bases, and 18 bases separated the two germline ends. CDR3 in DNA: TGTGCCAGTAGTACTGGCGGACAGCCTGTAGCTAACTATGGCTACACCTTC. Its translation: CASSTGGQPVANYGYTF.

The chain links TRBV10-2 to TRBJ1-3; D not certain. CDR3 length: 17 residues. Germline CDR1 WSHSY, CDR2 SAAADI. The V and J ends lost 0 bases and 0 bases respectively, with 12 bases between them. In DNA form, the CDR3 reads TGCGCCAGCAGTGAGTCGAGTGTCCGCTTCTCTGGAAACACCATATATTTT. Its translation: CASSESSVRFSGNTIYF.

V and J are TRBV7-3 and TRBJ2-5; 9 nucleotides match TRBD1. This CDR3 spans 15 amino acids. The germline V gene has CDR1 SGHTA and CDR2 FQGTGA. The junction had 4 bases not matched to a gene; V was cut back by 5 bases and J by 0 bases. The CDR3 DNA reads as TGTGCCAGCAGCCCGGGGACAGGGTACCAAGAGACCCAGTACTTC. This gives the protein CASSPGTGYQETQYF.

The chain employs TRBV7-3 and TRBJ2-3; 9 nucleotides line up with TRBD1. CDR3 length: 15 amino acids. The V gene end was trimmed by 5 bases and the J gene end by 6 bases; junction bases not matched to a gene: 9. CDR1 and CDR2 from the germline V gene are SGHTA and FQGTGA. CDR3: CASSLGQGLFDTQYF. The CDR3 DNA sequence: TGTGCCAGCAGCCTAGGACAGGGGTTATTCGATACGCAGTATTTT.

The chain links TRBV27 to TRBJ2-6; D may be TRBD2 (6 bases). The germline V gene encodes CDR1 MNHEY and CDR2 SMNVEV (reference sequence). There are 17 residues in the CDR3. V lost 2 bases and J lost 2, with 13 bases in between. The CDR3 sequence: CASSLGGLSAGANVLTF. The DNA for the CDR3 is TGTGCCAGCAGTTTAGGTGGACTAAGTGCTGGGGCCAACGTCCTGACTTTC.

V is TRBV7-9 and J is TRBJ1-6; D remains ambiguous. Trimming took off 5 bases at V and 7 bases at J, with 15 bases between the two ends. Germline V gene sequence: CDR1 SEHNR, CDR2 FQNEAQ (reference sequence). The CDR3 extends over 15 amino acids. CDR3 in amino acids: CASSPSGLQNSPLHF. The CDR3 nucleotides are TGTGCCAGCAGCCCTTCCGGACTGCAAAATTCACCCCTCCACTTT.

The V gene is TRBV18, the J gene TRBJ1-1, with 7 nucleotides matching TRBD1. This CDR3 has 15 residues. Germline assignment: CDR1 KGHSH and CDR2 LQKENI. The J segment lost 1 base and the V segment lost 6 bases, leaving 8 bases of the junction unmatched. The CDR3 loop reads CASSPGGGPNTEAFF. Written as DNA, the CDR3 is TGTGCCAGCTCCCCTGGAGGGGGCCCGAACACTGAAGCTTTCTTT.

This sequence joins TRBV5-1 and TRBJ1-1, with 11 bases lining up with TRBD1. Germline CDR1 and CDR2: SGHRS and YFSETQ. Trimming removed 0 bases from V and 10 bases from J; junction bases left unmatched: 11. CDR3 size: 16 residues. The CDR3 reads CASSLGAGDRGFGAFF. The CDR3 nucleotides read TGCGCCAGCAGCTTGGGGGCAGGGGACAGGGGGTTTGGAGCTTTCTTT.